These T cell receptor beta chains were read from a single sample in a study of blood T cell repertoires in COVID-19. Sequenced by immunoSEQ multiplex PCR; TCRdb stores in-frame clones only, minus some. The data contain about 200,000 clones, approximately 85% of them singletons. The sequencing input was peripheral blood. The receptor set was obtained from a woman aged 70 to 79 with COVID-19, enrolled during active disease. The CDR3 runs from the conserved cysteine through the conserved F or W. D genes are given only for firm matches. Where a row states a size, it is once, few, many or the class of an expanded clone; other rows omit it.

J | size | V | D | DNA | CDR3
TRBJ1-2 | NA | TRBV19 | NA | TGTGCCAGTAGTATTAGGGTTTTCCTCCACTCTTCAGGGGCGGCCAACTATGGCTACACCTTC | CASSIRVFLHSSGAANYGYTF
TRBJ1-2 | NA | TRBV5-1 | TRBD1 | TGCGCCAGCAGCTTCGGACAGCGGACAGGGGTCGGCTACACCTTC | CASSFGQRTGVGYTF
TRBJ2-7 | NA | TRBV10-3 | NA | TGTGCCATCAGGCGGGACAGTTCCTACGAGCAGTACTTC | CAIRRDSSYEQYF
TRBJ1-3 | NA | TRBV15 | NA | TGTGCCACCAGCAGAGAGGGGCCTTATTTCGGAAACACCATATATTTT | CATSREGPYFGNTIYF
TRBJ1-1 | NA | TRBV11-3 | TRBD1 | TGTGCCAGCAGGATGGGACAGGTATCGACCGCTTTCTTT | CASRMGQVSTAFF
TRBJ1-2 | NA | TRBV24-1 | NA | TGTGCCACCAGTGAGCGGCGGGGGCCGATAGGAGGCGGCTACACCTTC | CATSERRGPIGGGYTF
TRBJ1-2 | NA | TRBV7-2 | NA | TGTGCCAGCAGCTTACAGGGTGGGTACGGCTACACCTTC | CASSLQGGYGYTF
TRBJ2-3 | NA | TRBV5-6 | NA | TGTGCCAGCGGTAGAGCTGATACGCAGTATTTT | CASGRADTQYF
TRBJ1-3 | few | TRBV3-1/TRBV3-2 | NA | TGTGCCAGCAGCCAAGCCATCTGGGGGGGAGGAGGAAACACCATATATTTT | CASSQAIWGGGGNTIYF
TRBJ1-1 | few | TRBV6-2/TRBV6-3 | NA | TGTGCCAGCAGTTACCCGGGTGAAGCTTTCTTT | CASSYPGEAFF
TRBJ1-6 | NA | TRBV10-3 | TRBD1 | TGTGCCATCAGCCGAACCGGGACAGGGGTTTCTAGGGGTAATTCACCCCTCCACTTT | CAISRTGTGVSRGNSPLHF
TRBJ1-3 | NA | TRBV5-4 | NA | TGTGCCAGCAGCCTACAGGGATCCGGAAACACCATATATTTT | CASSLQGSGNTIYF
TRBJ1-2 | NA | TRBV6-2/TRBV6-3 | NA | TGTGCCAGCAGTTACTCGTCGTATGGCTACACCTTC | CASSYSSYGYTF
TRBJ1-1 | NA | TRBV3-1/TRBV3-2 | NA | TGTGCCAGCAGCCCAACCGTGGGGGGGCGGACTGAAGCTTTCTTT | CASSPTVGGRTEAFF
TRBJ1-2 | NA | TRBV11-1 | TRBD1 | TGTGCCAGCAGCGCCGGACAGGGCAGGCATGGCTACACCTTC | CASSAGQGRHGYTF
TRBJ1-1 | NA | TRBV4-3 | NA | TGCGCCAGCAGCCAAGAAAGCTTGGGGGGGTTAAAGGGCGGCACTGAAGCTTTCTTT | CASSQESLGGLKGGTEAFF
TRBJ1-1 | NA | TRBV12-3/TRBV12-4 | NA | TGTGCCCACGGTCGGGGAGACACTGAAGCTTTCTTT | CAHGRGDTEAFF
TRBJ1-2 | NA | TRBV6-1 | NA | TGTGCCAGCAGTGACCGGGATTCCTATGGCTACACCTTC | CASSDRDSYGYTF
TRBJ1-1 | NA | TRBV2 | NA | TGTGCCAGCATCTCCTTAGCGGACACTGAAGCTTTCTTT | CASISLADTEAFF
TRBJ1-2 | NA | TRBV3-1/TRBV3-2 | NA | TGTGCCAGCAGCCAAGGTTGGCAGGGGAACGGCTACACCTTC | CASSQGWQGNGYTF
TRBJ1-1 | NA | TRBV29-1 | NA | TGCAGCGTTCGGTACAGTGTGAACACTGAAGCTTTCTTT | CSVRYSVNTEAFF
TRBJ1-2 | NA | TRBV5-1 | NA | TGCGCCAGCAGCTTGGCCGGCGGGGGGCAAAAAGGCTACACCTTC | CASSLAGGGQKGYTF
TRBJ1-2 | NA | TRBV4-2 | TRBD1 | TGTGCCAGCAGCCCGGACAGGGGGGATTGGTATGGCTACACCTTC | CASSPDRGDWYGYTF
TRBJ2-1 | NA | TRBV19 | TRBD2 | TGTGCCAGTAGTATCCTAGCGGACAATGAGCAGTTCTTC | CASSILADNEQFF
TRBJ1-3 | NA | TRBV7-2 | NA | TGTGCCAGCAGCTTAGTTCCAGACTCTGGAAACACCATATATTTT | CASSLVPDSGNTIYF
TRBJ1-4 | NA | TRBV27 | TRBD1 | TGTGCCAGCAGTCCAGGGACAGCCATTTTCCATAATGAAAAACTGTTTTTT | CASSPGTAIFHNEKLFF
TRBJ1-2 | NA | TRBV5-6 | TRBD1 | TGTGCCAGCAGCATCTCGACAGGGGGCGCGGGCTATGGCTACACCTTC | CASSISTGGAGYGYTF